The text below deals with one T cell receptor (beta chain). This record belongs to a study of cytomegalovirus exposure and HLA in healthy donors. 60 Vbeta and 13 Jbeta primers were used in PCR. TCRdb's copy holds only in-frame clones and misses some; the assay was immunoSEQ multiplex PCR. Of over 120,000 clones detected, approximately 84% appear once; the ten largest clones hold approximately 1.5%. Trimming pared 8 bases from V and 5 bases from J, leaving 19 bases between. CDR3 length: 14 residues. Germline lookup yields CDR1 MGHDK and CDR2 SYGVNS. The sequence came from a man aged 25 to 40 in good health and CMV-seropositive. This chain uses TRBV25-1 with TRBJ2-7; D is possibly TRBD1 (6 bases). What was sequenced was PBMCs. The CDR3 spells CASSEVGGRDEQYF. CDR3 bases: TGTGCCAGCTCTGAGGTAGGGGGTCGGGACGAGCAGTACTTC.